Included here is one T cell receptor (beta chain) sequence, with context. The data derive from a study of blood T cell repertoires in COVID-19. Assay used: immunoSEQ multiplex PCR; TCRdb lists only in-frame clones, some missing. The sample comprises about 370,000 clones, around 91% of which are singletons, and 0.9% to 1.1% rests with the top ten. The CDR3 runs 12 residues. The germline V gene encodes CDR1 MNHEY and CDR2 SVGAGI. V lost 8 bases and J 7 bases, leaving 12 bases between the germline ends. The sample consisted of PBMCs or T cells enriched from blood (not recorded which). The clonotype comes from a man aged 18 to 30 who had recovered from COVID-19. The V gene is TRBV6-5, the J gene TRBJ2-1; a possible D gene is TRBD1 (6 bases). CDR3: CASFLQGNEQFF. As DNA, the CDR3 is TGTGCCAGCTTCCTACAGGGTAATGAGCAGTTCTTC.